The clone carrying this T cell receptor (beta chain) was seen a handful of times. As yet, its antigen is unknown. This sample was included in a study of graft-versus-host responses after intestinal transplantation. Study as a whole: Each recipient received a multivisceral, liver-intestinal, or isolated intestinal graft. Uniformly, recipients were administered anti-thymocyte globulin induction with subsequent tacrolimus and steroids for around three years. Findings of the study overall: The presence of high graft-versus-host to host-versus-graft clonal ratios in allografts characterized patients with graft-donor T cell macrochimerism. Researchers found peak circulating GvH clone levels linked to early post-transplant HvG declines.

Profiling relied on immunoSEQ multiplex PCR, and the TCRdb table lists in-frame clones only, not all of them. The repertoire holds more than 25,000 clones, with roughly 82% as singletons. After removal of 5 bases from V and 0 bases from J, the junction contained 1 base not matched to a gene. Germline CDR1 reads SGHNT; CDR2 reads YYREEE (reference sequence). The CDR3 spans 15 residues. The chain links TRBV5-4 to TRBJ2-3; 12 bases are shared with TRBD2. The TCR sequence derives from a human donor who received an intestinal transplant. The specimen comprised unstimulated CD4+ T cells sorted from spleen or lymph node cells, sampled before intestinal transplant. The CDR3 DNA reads TGTGCCAGCAGGGGGACTAGCGGGAGCACAGATACGCAGTATTTT. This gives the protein CASRGTSGSTDTQYF.